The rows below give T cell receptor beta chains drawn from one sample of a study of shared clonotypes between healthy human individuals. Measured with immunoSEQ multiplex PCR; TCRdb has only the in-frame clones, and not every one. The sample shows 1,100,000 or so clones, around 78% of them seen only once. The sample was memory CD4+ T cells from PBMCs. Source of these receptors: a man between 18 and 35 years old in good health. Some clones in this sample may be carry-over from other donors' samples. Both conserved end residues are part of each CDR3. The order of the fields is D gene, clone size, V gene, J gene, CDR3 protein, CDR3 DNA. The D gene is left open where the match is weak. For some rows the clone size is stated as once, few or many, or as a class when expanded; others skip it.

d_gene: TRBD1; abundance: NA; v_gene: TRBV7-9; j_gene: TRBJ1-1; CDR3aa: CASTLPMGQGVTEAFF; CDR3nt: TGTGCCAGCACCCTCCCAATGGGACAGGGGGTCACTGAAGCTTTCTTT
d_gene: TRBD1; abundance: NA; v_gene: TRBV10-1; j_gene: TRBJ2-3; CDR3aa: CASTQGTGGVDTQYF; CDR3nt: TGCGCCAGCACCCAGGGGACAGGGGGGGTAGATACGCAGTATTTT
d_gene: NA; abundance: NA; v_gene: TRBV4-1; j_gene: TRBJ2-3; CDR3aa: CASSRPGVVDTQYF; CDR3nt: TGCGCCAGCAGCCGGCCGGGAGTGGTGGATACGCAGTATTTT
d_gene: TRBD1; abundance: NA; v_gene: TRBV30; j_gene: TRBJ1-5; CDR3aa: CAWDEGQASNQPQHF; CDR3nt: TGTGCCTGGGACGAGGGACAGGCTAGCAATCAGCCCCAGCATTTT
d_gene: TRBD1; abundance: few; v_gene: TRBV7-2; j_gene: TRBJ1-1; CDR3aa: CASSFRTGDEAFF; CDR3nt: TGTGCCAGCAGCTTTCGGACAGGGGATGAAGCTTTCTTT
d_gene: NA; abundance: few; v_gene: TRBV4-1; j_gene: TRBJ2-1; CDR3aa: CASSPQRLTRSYNEQFF; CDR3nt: TGCGCCAGCAGCCCGCAACGGCTGACTCGCTCCTACAATGAGCAGTTCTTC
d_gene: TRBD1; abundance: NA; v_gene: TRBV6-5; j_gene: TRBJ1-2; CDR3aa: CASRGTGRGEGYTF; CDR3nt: TGTGCCAGCAGAGGGACAGGGAGGGGAGAAGGCTACACCTTC
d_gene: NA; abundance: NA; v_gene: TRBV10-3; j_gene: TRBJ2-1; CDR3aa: CAISESWIEQFF; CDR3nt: TGTGCCATCAGTGAGTCGTGGATTGAGCAGTTCTTC
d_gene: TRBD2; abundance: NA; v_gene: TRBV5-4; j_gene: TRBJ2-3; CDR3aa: CASSTRLAGGRTDTQYF; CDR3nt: TGTGCCAGCAGCACCCGACTAGCGGGAGGTCGCACAGATACGCAGTATTTT
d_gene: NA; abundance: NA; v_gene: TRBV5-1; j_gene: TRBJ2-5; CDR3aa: CASSRSRETQYF; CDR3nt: TGCGCCAGCAGCAGAAGTCGGGAGACCCAGTACTTC
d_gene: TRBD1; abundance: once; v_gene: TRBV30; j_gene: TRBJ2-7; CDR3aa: CAWSLLGFTKDRVDYEQYF; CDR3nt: TGTGCCTGGAGTCTACTAGGGTTTACCAAGGACAGGGTCGATTACGAGCAGTACTTC
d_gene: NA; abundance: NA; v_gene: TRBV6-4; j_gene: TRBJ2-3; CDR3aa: CASSDRGSGTDTQYF; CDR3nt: TGTGCCAGCAGTGACAGGGGCAGTGGGACAGATACGCAGTATTTT
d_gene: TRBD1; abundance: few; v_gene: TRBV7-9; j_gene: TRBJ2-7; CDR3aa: CASSLAPGGNEQYF; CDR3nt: TGTGCCAGCAGCTTAGCGCCAGGGGGCAACGAGCAGTACTTC
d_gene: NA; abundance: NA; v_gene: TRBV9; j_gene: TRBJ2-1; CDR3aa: CASGGTAIYNEQFF; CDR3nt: TGTGCCAGCGGGGGGACAGCCATCTACAATGAGCAGTTCTTC
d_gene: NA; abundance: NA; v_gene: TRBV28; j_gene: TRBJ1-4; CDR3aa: CASSNNVATTNEKLFF; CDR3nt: TGTGCCAGCAGTAATAACGTAGCGACTACTAATGAAAAACTGTTTTTT
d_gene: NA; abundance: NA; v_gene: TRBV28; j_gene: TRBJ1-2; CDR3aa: CASSLWNKSYGYTF; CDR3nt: TGTGCCAGCAGTTTATGGAACAAGTCGTATGGCTACACCTTC
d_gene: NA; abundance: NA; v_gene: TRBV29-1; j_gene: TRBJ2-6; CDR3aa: CSVDGDSGANVLTF; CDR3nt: TGCAGCGTTGACGGGGACTCTGGGGCCAACGTCCTGACTTTC
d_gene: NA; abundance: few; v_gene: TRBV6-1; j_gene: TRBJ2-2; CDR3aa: CASSKGKGEGELFF; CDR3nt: TGTGCCAGCAGTAAAGGGAAGGGAGAGGGGGAGCTGTTTTTT
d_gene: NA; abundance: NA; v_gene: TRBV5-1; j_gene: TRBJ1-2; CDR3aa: CASSDQGAANYGYTF; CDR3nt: TGCGCCAGCAGCGACCAGGGAGCGGCTAACTATGGCTACACCTTC
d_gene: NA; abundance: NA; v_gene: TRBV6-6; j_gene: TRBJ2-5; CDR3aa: CASSYDVGSETQYF; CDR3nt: TGTGCCAGCAGTTACGACGTCGGTTCGGAGACCCAGTACTTC
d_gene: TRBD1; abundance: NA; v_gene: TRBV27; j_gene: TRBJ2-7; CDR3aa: CASSPRDRFYEQYF; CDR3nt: TGTGCCAGCAGTCCTCGGGACAGGTTCTACGAGCAGTACTTC
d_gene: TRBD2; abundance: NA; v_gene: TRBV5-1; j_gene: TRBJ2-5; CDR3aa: CASSTGLAGGRETQYF; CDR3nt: TGCGCCAGCAGCACGGGACTAGCGGGAGGACGGGAGACCCAGTACTTC
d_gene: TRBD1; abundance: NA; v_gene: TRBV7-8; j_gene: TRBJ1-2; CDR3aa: CASSMGQGHGYTF; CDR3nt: TGTGCCAGCAGCATGGGACAGGGCCATGGCTACACCTTC
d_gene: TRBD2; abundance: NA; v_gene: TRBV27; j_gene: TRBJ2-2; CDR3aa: CASSFPSGTRATGELFF; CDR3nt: TGTGCCAGCAGTTTTCCTAGCGGGACCAGGGCCACCGGGGAGCTGTTTTTT
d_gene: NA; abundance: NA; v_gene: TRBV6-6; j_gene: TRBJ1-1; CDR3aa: CASSYSSRNTEAFF; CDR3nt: TGTGCCAGCAGTTACTCCAGCAGGAACACTGAAGCTTTCTTT
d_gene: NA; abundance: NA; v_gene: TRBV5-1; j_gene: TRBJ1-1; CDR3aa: CASSWRGETEAFF; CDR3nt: TGCGCCAGCAGCTGGAGGGGCGAAACTGAAGCTTTCTTT
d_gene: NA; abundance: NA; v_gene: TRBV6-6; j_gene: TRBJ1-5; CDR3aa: CASISQTYNQPQHF; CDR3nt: TGTGCCAGCATTTCTCAGACCTACAATCAGCCCCAGCATTTT
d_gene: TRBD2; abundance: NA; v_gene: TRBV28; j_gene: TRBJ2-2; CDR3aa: CASSFPRGGSASTGELFF; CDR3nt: TGTGCCAGCAGTTTCCCCCGGGGGGGGTCGGCGAGCACCGGGGAGCTGTTTTTT
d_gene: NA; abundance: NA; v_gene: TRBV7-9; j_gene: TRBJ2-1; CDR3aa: CASSFGEREQFF; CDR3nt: TGTGCCAGCAGCTTCGGGGAGAGGGAGCAGTTCTTC
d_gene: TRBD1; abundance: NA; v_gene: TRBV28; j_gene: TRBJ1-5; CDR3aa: CASRRRQGPSGPQHF; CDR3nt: TGTGCCAGCAGACGCCGACAGGGGCCTTCCGGACCCCAGCATTTT
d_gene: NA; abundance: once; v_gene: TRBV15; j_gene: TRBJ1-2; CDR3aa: CATSMRGSAPNYGYTF; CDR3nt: TGTGCCACCAGCATGAGGGGGTCCGCTCCTAACTATGGCTACACCTTC
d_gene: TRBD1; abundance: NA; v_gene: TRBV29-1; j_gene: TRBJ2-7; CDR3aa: CGGQGLNEQYF; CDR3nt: TGCGGGGGACAGGGTCTGAACGAGCAGTACTTC
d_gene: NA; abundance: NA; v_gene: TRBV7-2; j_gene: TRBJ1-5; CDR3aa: CASSLTTGARQPQHF; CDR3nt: TGTGCCAGCAGCTTAACCACGGGGGCGCGTCAGCCCCAGCATTTT
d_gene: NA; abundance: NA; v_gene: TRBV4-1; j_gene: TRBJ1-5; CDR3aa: CASSQGKDGGGQPQHF; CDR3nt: TGCGCCAGCAGCCAAGGGAAAGACGGTGGAGGTCAGCCCCAGCATTTT
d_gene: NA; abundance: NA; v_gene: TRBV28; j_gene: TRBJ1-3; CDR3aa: CASSWGSGNTIYF; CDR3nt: TGTGCCAGCAGTTGGGGGTCGGGAAACACCATATATTTT
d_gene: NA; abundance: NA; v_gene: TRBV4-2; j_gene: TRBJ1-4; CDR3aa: CASSQERQVNEKLFF; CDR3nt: TGTGCCAGCAGCCAAGAGAGGCAGGTTAATGAAAAACTGTTTTTT
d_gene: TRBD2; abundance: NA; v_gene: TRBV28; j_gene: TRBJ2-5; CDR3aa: CASSSSGLQETQYF; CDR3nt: TGTGCCAGCAGCTCTAGCGGATTACAAGAGACCCAGTACTTC
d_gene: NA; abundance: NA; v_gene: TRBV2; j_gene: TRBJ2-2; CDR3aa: CASTANTGELFF; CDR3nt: TGTGCCAGCACAGCGAACACCGGGGAGCTGTTTTTT
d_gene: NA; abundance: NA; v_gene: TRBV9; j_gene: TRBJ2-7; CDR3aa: CASSVAPQSDYYEQYF; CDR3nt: TGTGCCAGCAGCGTAGCCCCTCAAAGCGATTACTACGAGCAGTACTTC
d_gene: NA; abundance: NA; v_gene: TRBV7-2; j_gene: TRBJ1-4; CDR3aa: CASSLGGNSEKLFF; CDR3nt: TGTGCCAGCAGCTTAGGGGGGAATAGTGAAAAACTGTTTTTT
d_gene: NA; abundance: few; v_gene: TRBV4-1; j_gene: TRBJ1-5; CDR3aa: CASSLPGSNQPQHF; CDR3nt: TGCGCCAGCAGTCTTCCGGGATCCAATCAGCCCCAGCATTTT
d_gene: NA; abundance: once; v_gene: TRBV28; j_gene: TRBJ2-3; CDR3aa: CASSSQGIDTQYF; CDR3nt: TGTGCCAGCAGTTCTCAGGGGATAGATACGCAGTATTTT
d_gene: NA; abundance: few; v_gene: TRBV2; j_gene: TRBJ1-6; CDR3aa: CASSQREYNSPLHF; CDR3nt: TGTGCCAGCAGTCAGCGGGAATATAATTCACCCCTCCACTTT
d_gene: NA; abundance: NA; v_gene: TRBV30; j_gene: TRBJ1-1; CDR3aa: CAWSVGQGRSEAFF; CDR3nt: TGTGCCTGGAGTGTTGGGCAGGGAAGGTCTGAAGCTTTCTTT
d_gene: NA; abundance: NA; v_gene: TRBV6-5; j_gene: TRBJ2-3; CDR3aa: CASSRDPGSTDTQYF; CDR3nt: TGTGCCAGCAGCCGGGACCCGGGTAGCACAGATACGCAGTATTTT
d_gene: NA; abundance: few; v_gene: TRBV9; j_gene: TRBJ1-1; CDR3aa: CASSRRGGYGAEAFF; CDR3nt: TGTGCCAGCAGCCGAAGGGGGGGATATGGGGCTGAAGCTTTCTTT
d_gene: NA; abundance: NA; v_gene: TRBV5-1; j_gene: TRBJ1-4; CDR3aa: CASSSQGTVATNEKLFF; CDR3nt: TGCGCCAGCAGCTCGCAAGGGACGGTAGCAACTAATGAAAAACTGTTTTTT
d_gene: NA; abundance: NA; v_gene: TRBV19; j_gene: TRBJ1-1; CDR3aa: CASSMMGGTEAFF; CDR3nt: TGTGCCAGTAGTATGATGGGTGGCACTGAAGCTTTCTTT
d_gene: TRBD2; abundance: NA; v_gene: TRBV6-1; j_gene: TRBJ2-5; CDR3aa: CASSDWAREGWGQETQYF; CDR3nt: TGTGCCAGCAGTGATTGGGCGCGGGAGGGTTGGGGCCAAGAGACCCAGTACTTC
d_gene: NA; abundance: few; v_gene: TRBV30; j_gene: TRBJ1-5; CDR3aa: CAWSVLGASNQPQHF; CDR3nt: TGTGCCTGGAGTGTACTGGGGGCTAGCAATCAGCCCCAGCATTTT
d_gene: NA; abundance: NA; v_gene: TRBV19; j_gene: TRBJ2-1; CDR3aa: CASSRLASYNEQFF; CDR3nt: TGTGCCAGTAGTAGGCTAGCGTCCTACAATGAGCAGTTCTTC
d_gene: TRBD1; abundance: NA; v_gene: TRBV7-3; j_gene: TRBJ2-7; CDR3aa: CASSGTRTGGQLYEQYF; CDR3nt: TGTGCCAGCAGCGGGACACGGACAGGGGGGCAGTTGTACGAGCAGTACTTC
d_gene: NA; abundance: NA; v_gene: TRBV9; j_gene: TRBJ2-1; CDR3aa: CASSVGRDHYNEQFF; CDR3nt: TGTGCCAGCAGCGTAGGCCGGGACCACTACAATGAGCAGTTCTTC
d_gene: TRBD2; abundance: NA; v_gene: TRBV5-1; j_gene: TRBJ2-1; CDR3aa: CASSLDSSGSIEQFF; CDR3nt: TGCGCCAGCAGCTTGGATTCTAGCGGGAGTATTGAGCAGTTCTTC
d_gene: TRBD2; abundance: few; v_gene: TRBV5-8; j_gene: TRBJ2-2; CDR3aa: CASSWGLIGGTGELFF; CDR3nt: TGTGCCAGCAGCTGGGGACTAATTGGGGGCACCGGGGAGCTGTTTTTT
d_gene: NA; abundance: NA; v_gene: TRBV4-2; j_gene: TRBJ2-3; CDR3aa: CASSQHGDTQYF; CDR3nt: TGTGCCAGCAGCCAACATGGGGATACGCAGTATTTT
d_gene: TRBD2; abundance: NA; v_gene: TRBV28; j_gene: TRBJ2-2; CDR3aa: CASSLGLAGGPTGELFF; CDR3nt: TGTGCCAGCAGTCTAGGACTAGCGGGAGGGCCCACCGGGGAGCTGTTTTTT
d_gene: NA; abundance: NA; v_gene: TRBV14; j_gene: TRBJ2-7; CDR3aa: CASSQVRTWAAEQYF; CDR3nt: TGTGCCAGCAGCCAGGTGAGGACCTGGGCAGCCGAGCAGTACTTC
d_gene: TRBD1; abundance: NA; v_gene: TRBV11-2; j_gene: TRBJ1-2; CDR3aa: CASSLSTGVDYGYTF; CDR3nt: TGTGCCAGCAGCTTAAGTACAGGGGTGGACTATGGCTACACCTTC